What follows are 32 T cell receptor beta chains derived from one specimen sequenced in a study of cytomegalovirus exposure and HLA in healthy donors. PCR used 60 Vbeta primers and 13 Jbeta primers. Assay: immunoSEQ multiplex PCR; the TCRdb copy retains only in-frame clones and omits some. The sample contains 110,000 to 150,000 clones, 77% of which appear only once. Material for sequencing was PBMCs. The receptor source for this set is a male donor in good health and CMV-seronegative.

The rearrangement links TRBV7-2 to TRBJ2-6; D perhaps matches TRBD1 (6 bases). The CDR3 spans 17 residues. From germline, CDR1 is SGHTA and CDR2 FQGNSA. Trimming removed 3 bases at V and 4 bases at J, with 16 bases between. The CDR3 DNA is TGTGCCAGCAGCTTCGCGGCCGCAGGGACAGGGGCCAACGTCCTGACTTTC. Its protein product is CASSFAAAGTGANVLTF.

The rearrangement links TRBV11-2 to TRBJ1-6; 7 bases line up with TRBD1. Trimming at V came to 2 bases and at J to 5 bases, leaving 6 bases not matched to a gene. Germline CDR1 and CDR2: SGHAT and FQNNGV. This CDR3 has 16 residues. The CDR3 here is CASSLRGQGNNSPLHF. CDR3 in DNA: TGTGCCAGCAGCTTAAGGGGGCAGGGGAATAATTCACCCCTCCACTTT.

This rearrangement joins TRBV28 to TRBJ2-7; 9 bases map to TRBD2. CDR3 length: 15 amino acids. Germline loops: CDR1 MDHEN, CDR2 SYDVKM. Losses at the gene ends were 6 bases for V and 4 bases for J; bases not matched to a gene: 10. The CDR3 nucleotides read TGTGCCAGCAGCAGCGGAGCGGGAGGTTCTTACGAGCAGTACTTC. Its protein is CASSSGAGGSYEQYF.

The chain is built from TRBV10-1 and TRBJ1-6, with D perhaps matching TRBD1 (5 bases). There are 16 residues in the CDR3. V shed 0 bases and J shed 7 bases, with 13 bases lying between them. Germline V CDR1 and CDR2: WNHNN, SYGVQD (reference sequence). The CDR3 sequence: CASSESTGGENSPLHF. The CDR3 DNA follows: TGCGCCAGCAGTGAGTCAACAGGCGGGGAAAATTCACCCCTCCACTTT.

V usage is TRBV27 and J usage is TRBJ2-4, with 7 nucleotides matching TRBD1. The V gene's germline CDR1 is MNHEY and CDR2 SMNVEV (reference sequence). V shed 7 bases and J 0 bases; nucleotides not matched to a gene: 6. The CDR3 extends over 15 amino acids. CDR3 DNA sequence: TGTGCCAGCACGAGAACAGGGGAAGCCAAAAACATTCAGTACTTC. Amino acid sequence: CASTRTGEAKNIQYF.

V gene TRBV5-6 combines with J gene TRBJ1-1, with a weak D call TRBD1 (5 bases). The V gene's germline CDR1 is SGHDT and CDR2 YYEEEE. This CDR3 comprises 14 residues. Trimming cost V 0 bases and J 5 bases, with 11 bases left between them. The CDR3 DNA follows: TGTGCCAGCAGCTTGGCCGGGGGGTTGACTGAAGCTTTCTTT. Translation: CASSLAGGLTEAFF. Filled out from reference TRBV5-6 and TRBJ1-1, the complete variable domain reads DAGVTQSPTHLIKTRGQQVTLRCSPKSGHDTVSWYQQALGQGPQFIFQYYEEEERQRGNFPDRFSGHQFPNYSSELNVNALLLGDSALYLCASSLAGGLTEAFFGQGTRLTVV.

The chain uses TRBV7-6 and TRBJ2-7, with 7 bases fitting TRBD2. V dropped 5 bases and J dropped 2; count of bases not matched to a gene: 6. The CDR3 consists of 14 residues. The germline V gene has CDR1 SGHVS and CDR2 FNYEAQ. For the CDR3, the DNA is TGTGCCAGCAGCCCGCGTGGGGGGGCCTACGAGCAGTACTTC. This sequence encodes CASSPRGGAYEQYF.

This CDR3 is CASSPRSSSYEQYF. The CDR3 nucleotides are TGTGCCAGCAGCCCCCGTTCTAGCTCCTACGAGCAGTACTTC. This rearrangement joins TRBV4-2 to TRBJ2-7, with D unresolved. Germline V gene data show CDR1 as LGHNA and CDR2 as YNFKEQ. This CDR3 spans 14 amino acids. V shed 4 bases and J shed 0 bases, with 10 bases lying between them.

V is TRBV4-3 and J is TRBJ2-2, with D unclear. This CDR3 comprises 14 residues. V gave up 0 bases and J gave up 6 bases, with 8 bases separating them. CDR1 is LGHNA, CDR2 YSLEER, per germline. For the CDR3, the DNA is TGCGCCAGCAGCCAAGATCCGAGCGCCGGGGAGCTGTTTTTT. Its protein is CASSQDPSAGELFF.

J is TRBJ2-2 and V is TRBV2; 7 bases match TRBD1. Germline V gives CDR1 SNHLY, CDR2 FYNNEI. The V segment lost 4 bases and the J segment 4 bases; nucleotides outside the gene matches: 6. CDR3 length: 15 residues. This chain's CDR3 is CASSVETGPTGELFF. The CDR3 bases are TGTGCCAGCAGTGTGGAGACAGGGCCCACCGGGGAGCTGTTTTTT.

V and J are TRBV6-5 and TRBJ2-5, with 8 positions matching TRBD1. The CDR3 is made up of 13 amino acids. The V and J ends lost 4 bases and 5 bases, in that order; junction bases with no gene match: 3. CDR1 and CDR2 (germline): MNHEY, SVGAGI. The CDR3 loop is CASSSGGWETQYF. CDR3 nucleotides: TGTGCCAGCAGTTCAGGGGGCTGGGAGACCCAGTACTTC.

A remark on this clone: An end of the junction differs from the germline gene, which may be a read error. The rearrangement joins TRBV19 to TRBJ1-1, with 9 bases fitting TRBD1. The CDR3 has 15 amino acids. Per germline, CDR1 LNHDA and CDR2 SQIVND (reference sequence). Here the CDR3 DNA reads TGTGCCAGTACTATAGGGGACAGGGAAAGAACTGAAGCTTTCTTT. This encodes CASTIGDRERTEAFF.

The CDR3 DNA is TGTGCCAGCAGTTCCCGCCTGAACAGGGGGAACACTGAAGCTTTCTTT. It is translated as CASSSRLNRGNTEAFF. The chain employs TRBV6-5 and TRBJ1-1; TRBD1 matches at 7 bases. V lost 4 bases to trimming and J lost 1 base; unmatched junction nucleotides: 9. This CDR3 spans 16 amino acids. The germline CDR1 and CDR2 sequences are MNHEY and SVGAGI.

The chain has TRBV5-1 and TRBJ1-1, with TRBD1 identical over 8 bases. This CDR3 has 16 amino acids. Germline values: CDR1 SGHRS, CDR2 YFSETQ. V was pared by 1 base and J by 4 bases, with 9 bases of the junction left unmatched. The CDR3 protein is CASSLSPQGVVTEAFF. Written as DNA, the CDR3 is TGCGCCAGCAGCTTGAGCCCACAGGGGGTGGTCACTGAAGCTTTCTTT.

The V gene is TRBV25-1, the J gene TRBJ2-7; 10 bases match TRBD1. Germline CDR1 is MGHDK and CDR2 is SYGVNS. The CDR3 totals 16 residues. Unmatched junction bases numbered 11, after V lost 8 bases and J lost 1 base. The CDR3 nucleotides read TGTGCCAGCTCGAATACCGGGACAGGGGATTCCTACGAGCAGTACTTC. It encodes CASSNTGTGDSYEQYF.

This chain uses TRBV6-5 with TRBJ1-1; a possible D gene is TRBD1 (5 bases). The CDR3 is made up of 14 amino acids. V lost 2 bases, J lost 2 bases, and 9 bases lay in between. Germline-derived CDR1 and CDR2 are MNHEY and SVGAGI. The CDR3 DNA sequence: TGTGCCAGCAGTTACGGGGGGGAAAACACTGAAGCTTTCTTT. This gives the protein CASSYGGENTEAFF.

This sequence joins TRBV18 and TRBJ1-2; 7 positions match TRBD1. This CDR3 has 14 amino acids. Germline V lookup: CDR1 KGHSH, CDR2 LQKENI. V lost 0 bases to trimming and J lost 5 bases; unmatched junction nucleotides: 3. The CDR3 DNA is TGTGCCAGCTCACCACCGGGGACAGCTTATGGCTACACCTTC. This encodes CASSPPGTAYGYTF. The entire variable domain, with the rest obtained from reference TRBV18 and TRBJ1-2, is as follows: NAGVMQNPRHLVRRRGQEARLRCSPMKGHSHVYWYRQLPEEGLKFMVYLQKENIIDESGMPKERFSAEFPKEGPSILRIQQVVRGDSAAYFCASSPPGTAYGYTFGSGTRLTVV.

The chain has TRBV5-5 and TRBJ2-2, with 9 bases matching TRBD1. V lost 4 bases, J lost 0 bases, and 4 bases stayed unmatched. The germline gives CDR1 SGHKS, CDR2 YYEKEE (reference sequence). This CDR3 spans 16 amino acids. The CDR3 is CASSPRTGANTGELFF. DNA for the CDR3: TGTGCCAGCAGCCCCCGGACAGGGGCGAACACCGGGGAGCTGTTTTTT.

V and J are TRBV29-1 and TRBJ1-1; the D gene is possibly TRBD1 (6 bases). The CDR3 is 13 residues long. CDR1 and CDR2 from the germline V gene are SQVTM and ANQGSEA. The ends were cut back, 3 bases at V and 0 bases at J, with 8 bases in the middle. The CDR3 region has the DNA TGCAGCGTTGAGGGGGCGGTGAACACTGAAGCTTTCTTT. Amino acids: CSVEGAVNTEAFF.

Details on this clone: At one end the junction does not follow the germline gene, possibly because of a read error. The gene calls are TRBV7-6 and TRBJ2-6; 9 bases align to TRBD1. Germline loops: CDR1 SGHVS, CDR2 FNYEAQ. The length of the CDR3 is 17 residues. The CDR3 coding sequence is TGTGCCAGCAGCTTAGCCCGGACAGGGGTTGGGGCCAACGGCCTGACTTTC. Translation gives CASSLARTGVGANGLTF.

V and J are TRBV4-2 and TRBJ2-5, with 7 nucleotides matching TRBD2. This CDR3 region has 15 residues. The V gene end was trimmed by 0 bases and the J gene end by 5 bases; junction bases not matched to a gene: 6. Germline V gives CDR1 LGHNA, CDR2 YNFKEQ. The CDR3 region is CASSQEWGGTETQYF. The CDR3, as DNA: TGTGCCAGCAGCCAAGAATGGGGGGGGACCGAGACCCAGTACTTC.

The chain has TRBV2 and TRBJ1-3; D ambiguous. Germline values: CDR1 SNHLY, CDR2 FYNNEI. Trimming shortened V by 8 bases and J by 0 bases, and 14 bases separated the two germline ends. The CDR3 runs 15 residues. This CDR3 is CASSGRTLSGNTIYF. CDR3 nucleotides: TGTGCCAGCTCGGGGAGAACCCTCTCTGGAAACACCATATATTTT.

The chain combines TRBV29-1 with TRBJ2-2; D remains ambiguous. The germline V gene encodes CDR1 SQVTM and CDR2 ANQGSEA. V lost 4 bases to trimming and J lost 2 bases, with 8 bases between them. The CDR3 is made up of 13 amino acids. The DNA for the CDR3 is TGCAGCGTTGTTAATTCTAACACCGGGGAGCTGTTTTTT. Residues: CSVVNSNTGELFF.

For this clone: This is likely a read error, given that the CDR3 carries no conserved phenylalanine or tryptophan at its end. The V call is TRBV4-2, the J call TRBJ2-7, with TRBD2 matching over 9 bases. CDR1 LGHNA and CDR2 YNFKEQ come from the germline V gene. The CDR3 is made up of 17 amino acids. J lost 2 bases, V lost 0 bases, and 8 bases had no gene match. CDR3: CASSQEVYASGAYEQYL. In DNA, the CDR3 is TGTGCCAGCAGCCAAGAGGTATACGCTAGCGGGGCCTACGAGCAGTACCTC.

This chain uses TRBV2 with TRBJ2-5; 12 nucleotides align to TRBD2. The V gene's germline CDR1 is SNHLY and CDR2 FYNNEI. Trimming at V came to 6 bases and at J to 9 bases, leaving 11 bases not matched to a gene. This CDR3 spans 15 amino acids. In DNA form, the CDR3 reads TGTGCCAGCAGCGCTAGCGGGAGGGCCAAGGAGGCCCAGTACTTC. Protein sequence: CASSASGRAKEAQYF.

V is TRBV7-6 and J is TRBJ2-7; TRBD2 matches 10 bases. CDR3 size: 13 residues. With V trimmed by 5 bases and J by 3 bases, 1 base remained unmatched. Germline V lookup: CDR1 SGHVS, CDR2 FNYEAQ. The CDR3 DNA reads TGTGCCAGCAGCCAGCGGGAGGGCTACGAGCAGTACTTC. This sequence encodes CASSQREGYEQYF.

The chain employs TRBV10-3 and TRBJ1-2, with 8 positions matching TRBD1. This CDR3 region has 13 residues. Germline CDR1 ENHRY, CDR2 SYGVKD. V lost 11 bases to trimming and J lost 8 bases; unmatched junction nucleotides: 13. The CDR3 loop is CASHRQGAWGYTF. As DNA, the CDR3 is TGTGCCTCCCACCGGCAGGGGGCTTGGGGCTACACCTTC.

V usage is TRBV7-3 and J usage is TRBJ2-1; 10 bases match TRBD2. Trimming took 5 bases from V and 5 from J; bases not matched to a gene: 9. The CDR3 extends over 16 amino acids. Germline V gene lookup returns CDR1 SGHTA and CDR2 FQGTGA. CDR3 sequence reads: CASSLPLAGGHNEQFF. In nucleotides, the CDR3 is TGTGCCAGCAGCCTACCCTTAGCGGGGGGCCACAATGAGCAGTTCTTC.

The chain is built from TRBV23-1 and TRBJ1-5; a weak D match, TRBD1 (6 bases). TRBV23-1 belongs to the ORF category, with a function that is uncertain. The CDR3 sequence is 16 residues long. V lost 2 bases and J lost 0, with 11 bases in between. CDR3 bases: TGCGCCAGCAGTCAAGAGGACAGCCATAGCAATCAGCCCCAGCATTTT. Amino acids: CASSQEDSHSNQPQHF.

V is TRBV7-2 and J is TRBJ2-7; the D is unclear. This CDR3 region has 11 residues. The V and J ends lost 4 bases and 2 bases respectively, with 3 bases between them. Germline V gene data show CDR1 as SGHTA and CDR2 as FQGNSA. This chain's CDR3 is CASSSAYEQYF. The CDR3 DNA follows: TGTGCCAGCAGCTCCGCCTACGAGCAGTACTTC.

V is TRBV5-4 and J is TRBJ2-4; TRBD2 aligns across 7 bases. The CDR3 contains 15 residues. The germline gives CDR1 SGHNT, CDR2 YYREEE (reference sequence). V lost 4 bases to trimming and J lost 1 base; unmatched junction nucleotides: 5. The CDR3 DNA follows: TGTGCCAGCAGCCCCCAAGCGGGGGCCAAAAACATTCAGTACTTC. Encoded protein: CASSPQAGAKNIQYF.

V gene TRBV29-1 combines with J gene TRBJ2-2; 10 bases agree with TRBD2. After removal of 5 bases from V and 4 bases from J, the junction contained 16 bases not matched to a gene. The CDR3 runs 18 residues. Germline assignment: CDR1 SQVTM and CDR2 ANQGSEA. CDR3 residues: CSVPGVGFEREGTGELFF. CDR3 sequence (DNA): TGCAGCGTTCCCGGAGTAGGGTTTGAGCGGGAGGGCACCGGGGAGCTGTTTTTT.